The rows below give T cell receptor beta chains drawn from one sample of a study of blood T cells in healthy people across ages. TCRdb used MiXCR to reprocess the 5' RACE reads, holding one entry per CDR3 protein. The sample holds about 670,000 distinct CDR3 sequences; approximately 52% are singletons and the top ten take 13%. The sample was blood. Source of these receptors: a woman older than 75 in good health. Both conserved end residues are part of each CDR3. Each record gives: J gene, V gene, CDR3 protein.

j_gene: TRBJ2-7
v_gene: TRBV7-2
CDR3aa: CASSSLAVSSYEQYF

j_gene: TRBJ2-6
v_gene: TRBV12-3/TRBV12-4
CDR3aa: CASSLLNAGANVLTF

j_gene: TRBJ1-4
v_gene: TRBV12-3/TRBV12-4
CDR3aa: CASRLDRTNEKLFF

j_gene: TRBJ2-7
v_gene: TRBV3-1
CDR3aa: CASSQWTGAFEQYF

j_gene: TRBJ2-3
v_gene: TRBV7-9
CDR3aa: CASSLALAGTADTQYF

j_gene: TRBJ2-1
v_gene: TRBV20-1
CDR3aa: CSPLGGGTYNEQFF

j_gene: TRBJ2-5
v_gene: TRBV10-3
CDR3aa: CAISGHADREETQYF

j_gene: TRBJ2-4
v_gene: TRBV2
CDR3aa: CASRWDSQNIQYF

j_gene: TRBJ2-7
v_gene: TRBV7-9
CDR3aa: CASSFSGSHYEQYF

j_gene: TRBJ1-1
v_gene: TRBV4-1
CDR3aa: CASSHWDSANTEAFF

j_gene: TRBJ1-4
v_gene: TRBV12-3/TRBV12-4
CDR3aa: CASSPSGTTNEKLFF

j_gene: TRBJ1-2
v_gene: TRBV12-3/TRBV12-4
CDR3aa: CASTRGGYGYTF

j_gene: TRBJ2-1
v_gene: TRBV27
CDR3aa: CASSSRPESYNEQFF

j_gene: TRBJ2-3
v_gene: TRBV11-2
CDR3aa: CASSSPEGGQGRDTQYF

j_gene: TRBJ2-5
v_gene: TRBV5-1
CDR3aa: CASSVITLEETQYF

j_gene: TRBJ2-3
v_gene: TRBV5-1
CDR3aa: CASSARRERTDTQYF

j_gene: TRBJ2-6
v_gene: TRBV10-3
CDR3aa: CAISEPRGANVLTF

j_gene: TRBJ2-1
v_gene: TRBV7-2
CDR3aa: CASSTPGLAGAFSYNEQFF

j_gene: TRBJ1-2
v_gene: TRBV4-3
CDR3aa: CASSQVSIPSNYGYTF

j_gene: TRBJ2-1
v_gene: TRBV11-2
CDR3aa: CASSLEGRGWPYNEQFF

j_gene: TRBJ1-1
v_gene: TRBV29-1
CDR3aa: CSVVSTPEAFF

j_gene: TRBJ1-5
v_gene: TRBV7-6
CDR3aa: CASSRGGSNQPQHF

j_gene: TRBJ1-1
v_gene: TRBV5-1
CDR3aa: CASQTAPGVNTEAFF

j_gene: TRBJ2-1
v_gene: TRBV9
CDR3aa: CASSVVGGSYNEQFF

j_gene: TRBJ2-1
v_gene: TRBV4-2
CDR3aa: CVSSQEATSSYNEQFF

j_gene: TRBJ1-5
v_gene: TRBV5-1
CDR3aa: CASSPGTGQGNQPQHF

j_gene: TRBJ2-2
v_gene: TRBV2
CDR3aa: CASTRAGGTGELFF

j_gene: TRBJ2-3
v_gene: TRBV7-2
CDR3aa: CASSPPAGGSTDTQYF

j_gene: TRBJ2-7
v_gene: TRBV29-1
CDR3aa: CSAGGRTQYEQYF

j_gene: TRBJ1-5
v_gene: TRBV20-1
CDR3aa: CSALTPGNQPQHF

j_gene: TRBJ2-1
v_gene: TRBV28
CDR3aa: CASLQGYLYNEQFF

j_gene: TRBJ1-5
v_gene: TRBV27
CDR3aa: CASSLASGTGQPQHF

j_gene: TRBJ1-3
v_gene: TRBV28
CDR3aa: CASTRRQPLGGNTIYF

j_gene: TRBJ2-5
v_gene: TRBV2
CDR3aa: CASSVTGASTQYF

j_gene: TRBJ1-5
v_gene: TRBV20-1
CDR3aa: CSANEGYANQPQHF

j_gene: TRBJ2-7
v_gene: TRBV25-1
CDR3aa: CASSGGQGLNEQYF

j_gene: -
v_gene: TRBV12-5
CDR3aa: CASGGTGDGTQYF

j_gene: TRBJ2-3
v_gene: TRBV6-5
CDR3aa: CATGRTGVGDTQYF

j_gene: -
v_gene: TRBV20-1
CDR3aa: CSASPPREQYF

j_gene: TRBJ2-1
v_gene: TRBV20-1
CDR3aa: CSARDAGASYNEQFF

j_gene: TRBJ1-2
v_gene: TRBV6-6
CDR3aa: CASSNLDRGDYGYTF

j_gene: TRBJ2-3
v_gene: TRBV6-1
CDR3aa: CASSERASDWEDTQYF

j_gene: TRBJ2-3
v_gene: TRBV4-1
CDR3aa: CASSPGAGGFSTDTQYF

j_gene: TRBJ2-3
v_gene: TRBV4-1
CDR3aa: CASSLLGAGGAFDTQYF

j_gene: TRBJ2-1
v_gene: TRBV15
CDR3aa: CATSREGAYNEQFF

j_gene: TRBJ2-2
v_gene: TRBV27
CDR3aa: CASRQGLANTGELFF

j_gene: TRBJ2-3
v_gene: TRBV20-1
CDR3aa: CSLNQGLQADTQYF

j_gene: TRBJ2-5
v_gene: TRBV7-6
CDR3aa: CASSRIRTGKETQYF

j_gene: TRBJ2-5
v_gene: TRBV7-8
CDR3aa: CASSSDRGTQETQYF